One and the same sample provided the 7 T cell receptor beta chains below, sequenced in a study of shared clonotypes between healthy human individuals. Sequenced by immunoSEQ multiplex PCR; TCRdb stores in-frame clones only, minus some. In the table there are over 1.5 million clones, 95% to 99% of which are singletons. The sample comprised naive CD4+ T cells sorted from blood. Sample subset: CD45RA+ positively selected. All receptors come from a man younger than 45 in good health.

The chain carries TRBV5-1 and TRBJ1-2; D ambiguous. Germline V gene lookup returns CDR1 SGHRS and CDR2 YFSETQ. V was cut by 0 bases and J by 8 bases, with 11 bases left in between. This CDR3 region has 13 residues. The CDR3 region has the DNA TGCGCCAGCAGCTTGGTGGCGGGCGACGGCTACACCTTC. Translated, it gives CASSLVAGDGYTF. Full variable domain (outside the CDR3, taken from reference TRBV5-1 and TRBJ1-2): KAGVTQTPRYLIKTRGQQVTLSCSPISGHRSVSWYQQTPGQGLQFLFEYFSETQRNKGNFPGRFSGRQFSNSRSEMNVSTLELGDSALYLCASSLVAGDGYTFGSGTRLTVV.

The chain joins TRBV2 to TRBJ2-1; 10 bases agree with TRBD2. Germline CDR1 is SNHLY and CDR2 is FYNNEI. The ends lost 4 bases at V and 6 bases at J; junction bases unmatched: 6. This CDR3 is 15 amino acids long. CDR3 in amino acids: CASSVPGLAFNEQFF. Here the CDR3 DNA reads TGTGCCAGCAGTGTTCCGGGACTAGCGTTCAATGAGCAGTTCTTC.

This sequence joins TRBV5-1 and TRBJ2-1; the match to TRBD2 covers 13 bases. The germline V gene encodes CDR1 SGHRS and CDR2 YFSETQ. V dropped 4 bases and J dropped 5; count of bases not matched to a gene: 3. The CDR3 covers 15 residues. The CDR3 bases are TGCGCCAGCAGCATGGGACTAGCGGGGAACAATGAGCAGTTCTTC. Protein: CASSMGLAGNNEQFF.

The chain joins TRBV2 to TRBJ2-5; the D is unclear. The CDR3 covers 11 residues. V gave up 5 bases and J gave up 0 bases, with 1 base separating them. Germline values: CDR1 SNHLY, CDR2 FYNNEI. DNA for the CDR3: TGTGCCAGCAGTTACCAAGAGACCCAGTACTTC. Its protein product is CASSYQETQYF.

This rearrangement joins TRBV6-5 to TRBJ2-5; TRBD1 aligns across 8 bases. This CDR3 region has 13 residues. The V gene's germline CDR1 is MNHEY and CDR2 SVGAGI. V was pared by 7 bases and J by 4 bases, with 5 bases of the junction left unmatched. CDR3: CASTRGLRETQYF. CDR3 in DNA: TGTGCCAGCACCAGGGGGCTTCGAGAGACCCAGTACTTC.

Remarks on this clone: The junction shows a germline mismatch at one end, possibly a read error. The chain employs TRBV6-6 and TRBJ1-2; no clear D. The CDR3 sequence is 11 residues long. CDR1 and CDR2 from the germline V gene are MNHNY and SVGAGI (reference sequence). The CDR3 DNA sequence: TGTGCCATCAGTGACCCGGGCGGCTACACCTTC. Amino acids: CAISDPGGYTF.

This clone was observed once. The chain employs TRBV5-1 and TRBJ1-4; tentative D call: TRBD1 (5 bases). This CDR3 spans 15 amino acids. Germline-derived CDR1 and CDR2 are SGHRS and YFSETQ. With 0 bases removed from V and 3 bases from J, the gap between germline ends came to 9 bases. The CDR3 DNA is TGCGCCAGCAGCTTGGGAGGGGAGGCTAATGAAAAACTGTTTTTT. Translating gives CASSLGGEANEKLFF.